This TCR beta chain was captured in a study of T cell responses to AZD1222 COVID-19 vaccine. General study points: Per reports, nearly half of all spike-specific TCRs target regions that are unmutated in variants. Donors skewed white British and female; clonal diversity was possibly underestimated. Vaccine-associated CD4 TCRs spanned spike, dominant at 160-218 and 743-854. Spike-specific TCR breadth and depth both grew after two AZD1222 doses.

Germline CDR1 and CDR2: SGHRS and YFSETQ. V was pared by 1 base and J by 6 bases, with 15 bases between. This CDR3 region has 15 residues. With respect to this clone: What it binds is unknown.

Using immunoSEQ multiplex PCR, the repertoire was profiled, and TCRdb retains in-frame clones only, with some absent. The sample has about 190,000 clones, about nine tenths seen once. The receptor was isolated from an adult in good health. J is TRBJ2-3 and V is TRBV5-1; perhaps D is TRBD1 or TRBD2 (5 bases each). The sequencing used peripheral blood, collected on day 0 of AZD1222 vaccination. The CDR3 region is CASSLTGTPGDTQYF. In nucleotides, the CDR3 is TGCGCCAGCAGCTTGACCGGGACCCCCGGGGATACGCAGTATTTT.